This T cell receptor beta chain originates from a study of blood T cell repertoires in COVID-19. In germline, CDR1 is LGHDT, CDR2 YNNKEL (reference sequence). This CDR3 is built from 16 residues. V was pared by 2 bases and J by 7 bases, with 13 bases of the junction left unmatched. Assay used: immunoSEQ multiplex PCR; TCRdb lists only in-frame clones, some missing. Of about 480,000 clones listed, roughly nine tenths are singletons. This chain joins TRBV3-1 (or the pseudogene TRBV3-2) and TRBJ2-7; 8 bases align to TRBD2. Sequenced sample: peripheral blood. This receptor was obtained from a woman aged 50 to 65 with COVID-19, enrolled during active disease. The CDR3 DNA sequence: TGTGCCAGCAGCCAATTGCTACAAGCGGGGGCGGGGGAGCAGTACTTC. It yields the protein CASSQLLQAGAGEQYF.